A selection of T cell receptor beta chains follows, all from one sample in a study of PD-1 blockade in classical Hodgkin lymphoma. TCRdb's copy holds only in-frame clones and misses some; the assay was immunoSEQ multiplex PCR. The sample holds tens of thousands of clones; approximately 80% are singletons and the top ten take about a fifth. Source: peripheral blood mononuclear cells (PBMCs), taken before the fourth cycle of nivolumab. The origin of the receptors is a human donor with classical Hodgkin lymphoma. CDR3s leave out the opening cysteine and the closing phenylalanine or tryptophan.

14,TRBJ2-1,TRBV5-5,ASSPMAGGRDNEQF
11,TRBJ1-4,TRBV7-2,ASSLTGVTKLF
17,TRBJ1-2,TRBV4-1,ASSHPNRDRGRNAYGYT
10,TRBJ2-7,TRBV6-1,ASSGTMREQY
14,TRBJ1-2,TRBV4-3,ASSLDLRTAVGGYT
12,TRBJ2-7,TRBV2,ASSGTSPSLEQY
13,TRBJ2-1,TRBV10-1,ASSEGSSGMREQF
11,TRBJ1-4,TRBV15,ATSRLQNEKLF
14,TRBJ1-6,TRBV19,ASSIGREMGNSPLH
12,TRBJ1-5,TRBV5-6,ASSFHGFNQPQH
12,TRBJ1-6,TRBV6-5,ASSYRTGNSPLH
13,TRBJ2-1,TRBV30,AAHMLADPYNEQF
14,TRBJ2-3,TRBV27,ASIKRDTLITDTQY
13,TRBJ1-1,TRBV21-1,ASSKTGWVDTEAF
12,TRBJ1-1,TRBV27,ASSLRQGGAEAF
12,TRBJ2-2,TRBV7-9,ASSKQGGTGELF
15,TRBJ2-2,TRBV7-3,ASSLSWQGADTGELF
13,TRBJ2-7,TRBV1,TSSRDIVGSYEQY
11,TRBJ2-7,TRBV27,ASSAAAYYEQY
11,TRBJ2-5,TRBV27,ASSLTGWGTQY
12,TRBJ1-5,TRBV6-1,ASSLTGGWQPQH
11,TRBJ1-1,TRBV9,ASSVGWNTEAF
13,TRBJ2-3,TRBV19,ASSIQTGKADTQY
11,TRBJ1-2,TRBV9,ASALGAGSGYT
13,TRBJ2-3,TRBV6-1,ASSEKIDDTDTQY
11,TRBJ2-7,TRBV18,ASSPNTFYEQY
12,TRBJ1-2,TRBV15,ATSATGADYGYT
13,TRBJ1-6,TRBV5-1,ASSPTVGGNSPLH